A selection of T cell receptor beta chains follows, all from one sample in a study of blood T cells in healthy people across ages. TCRdb reprocessed the 5' RACE reads with MiXCR, giving one entry per CDR3 protein. The sample yields around 1.5 million distinct CDR3 sequences, 59% seen once. Sequencing was done on a sample of blood. These receptors came from a man younger than 35 in good health. The CDR3 runs from the conserved cysteine through the conserved F or W. Rows give clone size only sometimes, using once, few, many, or a class for an expanded clone.

j_call clone_size v_call cdr3_aa
TRBJ2-1 - TRBV12-3/TRBV12-4 CASSLGTEGNEQFF
TRBJ2-6 once TRBV7-9 CASSLAPSQVAHSGANVLTF
TRBJ2-3 - TRBV10-3 CAISGQGSQYF
TRBJ2-1 - TRBV24-1 CATSPYNEQFF
TRBJ2-7 few TRBV6-1 CASAALVTGVGYEQYF
TRBJ2-1 - TRBV5-1 CASSPGLTGNEQFF
TRBJ2-7 once TRBV29-1 CSVATGGGWSGEQYF
TRBJ1-2 - TRBV6-6 CVSNTGTGYGYTF
TRBJ2-1 - TRBV6-5 CASSYSLFGDEQFF
TRBJ1-2 few TRBV2 CASSEVGYTF
TRBJ2-1 - TRBV19 CASSIGFEQFF
TRBJ2-7 - TRBV3-1 CASTQRGRNSYEQYF
- - TRBV7-9 CASSLGPSEPGYEQYF
- - TRBV29-1 CSVEDLMWASVEETQYF
TRBJ1-4 - TRBV12-3/TRBV12-4 CASSGTQGEKLFF
TRBJ2-1 - TRBV20-1 CSARATSGRAQQFF
- few TRBV4-1 CASSQPLAINYEQYF
TRBJ2-1 - TRBV7-2 CASSVSGTGGHGNEQFF
TRBJ2-1 - TRBV2 CASSTRQGGYKEQFF
TRBJ2-3 - TRBV4-1 CASSQTEPGQGVTDTQYF
TRBJ2-5 - TRBV27 CASSAANGETQYF
TRBJ2-3 - TRBV11-2 CASSSLRGSSTDTQYF
TRBJ1-2 - TRBV6-5 CASSYLRSGNGYTF
TRBJ1-2 - TRBV29-1 CSVETGGFDGSTF
TRBJ2-7 many TRBV4-1 CASSLPGPYEQYF
TRBJ2-6 - TRBV7-6 CASSLASVGQASSGANVLTF
TRBJ2-7 - TRBV5-6 CASSTFTEQYF
- - TRBV27 CASSVAGEGETQYF